This T cell receptor beta chain stems from a study of blood T cell repertoires in COVID-19. Clinical history as reported by participants underpinned cohort assignment. This CDR3 has 14 amino acids. In the original analysis: Nucleated cell counts were estimated from reference gene primer amplification. Here immunoSEQ multiplex PCR was the method, and the copy in TCRdb shows in-frame clones only, minus some. V and J calls and clone size are those listed in that table; D and trimming were worked out from the DNA. The sample includes a few hundred thousand clones, more than 70% of them seen just once. The table lists this clone with a count of one.

Sequenced input: PBMCs or T cells enriched from blood (not recorded which). V usage is TRBV21-1 and J usage is TRBJ1-2; the table's D call of TRBD1 was not tested on the DNA. TRBV21-1 is a known pseudogene. This clonotype originated in a woman between 40 and 50 years old with acute COVID-19. The CDR3, as DNA: TGTGCCAGCAGCACCACGGGACAGGGTTATGGCTACACCTTC. This translates into CASSTTGQGYGYTF.